This is a list of T cell receptor beta chains from one sample in a study of identical twins. One entry per CDR3 protein results from TCRdb running MiXCR on the 5' RACE reads. The table lists about 470,000 distinct CDR3 sequences, 20% to 25% of them singletons, with 2.9% in the top ten. These same data were also listed under a study on T cells expressing NK-cell markers.

Sequences were obtained from CD4+ T cells sorted from blood. The source of these receptors is a woman aged 18-29 years in good health. The CDR3 runs from the conserved cysteine through the conserved F or W. Each record gives: V gene, D gene, clone size, J gene, CDR3 protein, CDR3 DNA. A D gene is named only where the DNA matches it firmly. For some rows the clone size is stated as once, few or many, or as a class when expanded; others skip it.

>TRBV7-2|-|few|TRBJ2-3
CASSYRTDTQYF
TGTGCCAGCAGCTATCGTACAGATACGCAGTATTTT
>TRBV11-3|-|-|TRBJ2-2
CASSFGRDTGELFF
TGTGCCAGCAGCTTTGGCAGGGACACCGGGGAGCTGTTTTTT
>TRBV5-1|TRBD2|many|TRBJ2-3
CASSPGGPDTQYF
TGCGCCAGCAGCCCGGGAGGCCCAGATACGCAGTATTTT
>TRBV15|-|few|TRBJ2-3
CATSSGVDTDTQYF
TGTGCCACCAGCAGCGGGGTTGACACAGATACGCAGTATTTT
>TRBV18|TRBD2|-|TRBJ2-1
CASSGNLAGLDNEQFF
TGTGCCAGCTCGGGAAACCTAGCGGGTCTCGACAATGAGCAGTTCTTC
>TRBV20-1|-|few|TRBJ2-1
CSASGSYNEQFF
TGCAGTGCTAGCGGATCCTACAATGAGCAGTTCTTC
>TRBV2|TRBD2|-|TRBJ2-7
CASSDKLAGLGYF
TGTGCCAGCAGTGACAAACTAGCGGGATTGGGGTACTTC
>TRBV6-1|-|-|TRBJ1-2
CASHGRSFYGYTF
TGTGCCAGCCACGGCAGATCTTTCTATGGCTACACCTTC
>TRBV4-3|-|-|TRBJ2-1
CASSQVWGSEQFF
TGCGCCAGCAGCCAAGTCTGGGGTTCTGAGCAGTTCTTC
>TRBV6-5|-|many|TRBJ1-3
CASSYPLRSGGNTIYF
TGTGCCAGCAGTTACCCGCTCCGGAGTGGTGGAAACACCATATATTTT
>TRBV5-6|-|few|TRBJ2-3
CASSRRGLDTQYF
TGTGCCAGCAGCCGAAGGGGCCTGGATACGCAGTATTTT
>TRBV20-1|-|-|TRBJ1-2
CSVRSIYGYTF
TGCAGTGTTAGATCCATATATGGCTACACCTTC
>TRBV7-9|-|-|TRBJ1-1
CASSTSLRTEAFF
TGTGCCAGCAGCACCTCTCTGCGCACTGAAGCTTTCTTT
>TRBV5-6|TRBD2|few|TRBJ2-3
CASSSTSGISTDTQYF
TGTGCCAGCAGCTCGACTAGCGGGATAAGCACAGATACGCAGTATTTT